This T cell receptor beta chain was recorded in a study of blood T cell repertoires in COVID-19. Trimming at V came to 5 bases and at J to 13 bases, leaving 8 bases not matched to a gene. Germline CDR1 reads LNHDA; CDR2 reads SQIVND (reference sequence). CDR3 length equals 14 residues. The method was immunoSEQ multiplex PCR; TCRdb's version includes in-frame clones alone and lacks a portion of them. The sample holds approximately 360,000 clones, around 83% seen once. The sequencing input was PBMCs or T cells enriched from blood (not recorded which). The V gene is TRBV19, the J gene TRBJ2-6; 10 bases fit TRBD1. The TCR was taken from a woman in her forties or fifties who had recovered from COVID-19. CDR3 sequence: CASSETGGSGVLTF. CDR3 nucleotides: TGTGCCAGTAGTGAGACAGGGGGCTCAGGAGTCCTGACTTTC.